These 19 T cell receptor beta chains share one sample of origin, sequenced in a study of shared T cell receptors in the human thymus. The method was immunoSEQ multiplex PCR; TCRdb's version includes in-frame clones alone and lacks a portion of them. Here the sample spans about 400,000 clones, roughly 94% being singletons. Sequencing was carried out using thymocytes. The receptors were sampled from a human donor.

V is TRBV7-9 and J is TRBJ1-1; 10 bases align to TRBD1. CDR3 length: 15 amino acids. Trimming cost V 5 bases and J 4 bases; bases outside gene matches: 7. Looked up from germline, CDR1 is SEHNR and CDR2 is FQNEAQ (reference sequence). The CDR3 nucleotides read TGTGCCAGCAGCGTAGGGACAGGGGTGAGCACTGAAGCTTTCTTT. It is translated as CASSVGTGVSTEAFF.

V and J are TRBV5-6 and TRBJ2-7, with a possible D match to TRBD2 (6 bases). CDR3 length: 13 amino acids. Per the germline V gene, CDR1 is SGHDT and CDR2 is YYEEEE. Trimming took 1 base from V and 5 from J, leaving 10 bases between them. Here the CDR3 reads CASSLTGEDEQYF. In DNA form, the CDR3 reads TGTGCCAGCAGCTTGACCGGGGAGGACGAGCAGTACTTC.

The chain joins TRBV27 to TRBJ1-1; no clear D gene. The CDR3 is made up of 13 amino acids. Germline CDR1 is MNHEY and CDR2 is SMNVEV (reference sequence). V lost 11 bases and J 7 bases, leaving 20 bases between the germline ends. The DNA for the CDR3 is TGTGCCTCCGAAGGGAGAGTGAAGGGTGAAGCTTTCTTT. Protein: CASEGRVKGEAFF.

The V and J genes are TRBV27 and TRBJ2-7; the D gene is possibly TRBD2 (6 bases). Trimming left V 5 bases short and J 5 bases short, with 16 bases between. The CDR3 is 14 residues long. Germline values: CDR1 MNHEY, CDR2 SMNVEV (reference sequence). The CDR3 loop reads CASSPSPPGDEQYF. CDR3 coding DNA: TGTGCCAGCAGTCCATCCCCCCCGGGGGACGAGCAGTACTTC.

The chain recombines TRBV7-8 with TRBJ2-1; D might be TRBD1 (5 bases). This CDR3 region has 14 residues. Trimming stripped 3 bases from V and 8 bases from J, with 14 bases between. Germline lookup yields CDR1 SGHVS and CDR2 FQNEAQ. CDR3 sequence: CASSFIGDWDEQFF. CDR3 in DNA: TGTGCCAGCAGCTTTATAGGGGATTGGGATGAGCAGTTCTTC.

Here the CDR3 DNA reads TGTGCCAGCAGTTTCGGGGACAGGGGTTACGAGCAGTACTTC. The encoded protein is CASSFGDRGYEQYF. The gene calls are TRBV27 and TRBJ2-7; 10 bases fit TRBD1. Germline trimming cut 3 bases from V and 4 bases from J; bases unmatched to any gene: 3. Germline V gene lookup returns CDR1 MNHEY and CDR2 SMNVEV (reference sequence). The CDR3 is 14 amino acids.

The gene calls are TRBV27 and TRBJ2-1; tentative D call: TRBD2 (6 bases). The CDR3 has 15 amino acids. Germline V gene sequence: CDR1 MNHEY, CDR2 SMNVEV (reference sequence). V dropped 2 bases and J dropped 6 bases, with 14 bases sitting between them. For the CDR3, the DNA is TGTGCCAGCAGTTTAGGCGGAGGGGTATTCAATGAGCAGTTCTTC. Its protein product is CASSLGGGVFNEQFF.

V and J are TRBV9 and TRBJ1-2; 7 bases fit TRBD1. The germline V gene encodes CDR1 SGDLS and CDR2 YYNGEE. V lost 5 bases, J lost 5 bases, and 6 bases stayed unmatched. The CDR3 consists of 13 residues. CDR3 sequence (DNA): TGTGCCAGCAGTAGGGGACAGAGATATGGCTACACCTTC. The encoded protein is CASSRGQRYGYTF.

The chain employs TRBV10-3 and TRBJ2-2; D unresolved. The CDR3 spans 14 residues. CDR1 is ENHRY and CDR2 is SYGVKD in the germline V gene. The V gene lost 4 bases and the J gene lost 6 bases, with 12 bases spanning the gap. In nucleotides, the CDR3 is TGTGCCATCAGTGGTCCAGGCGGACCCGGGGAGCTGTTTTTT. Residues: CAISGPGGPGELFF.

CDR3 sequence (DNA): TGTGCCAGCAGCCAACCAAAGAGGGCGGGAGAGTTATATGAGCAGTTCTTC. It encodes CASSQPKRAGELYEQFF. The V gene is TRBV4-2, the J gene TRBJ2-1; TRBD2 agrees at 7 bases. With 2 bases clipped from V and 8 bases from J, the junction kept 15 bases outside the gene matches. Per the germline V gene, CDR1 is LGHNA and CDR2 is YNFKEQ. The CDR3 runs to 17 residues.

This clone has a handful of counts. The chain recombines TRBV25-1 with TRBJ1-2, with 10 positions matching TRBD1. Germline V gene lookup returns CDR1 MGHDK and CDR2 SYGVNS. This CDR3 spans 13 amino acids. V lost 6 bases and J lost 6; bases outside the gene matches: 4. DNA for the CDR3: TGTGCCAGCAGCGGGGGACAGGGGAATGGCTACACCTTC. Amino acid sequence: CASSGGQGNGYTF.

The chain has TRBV19 and TRBJ2-7; D perhaps matches TRBD2 (5 bases). Germline-derived CDR1 and CDR2 are LNHDA and SQIVND (reference sequence). Trimming cost V 6 bases and J 7 bases, with 19 bases left between them. The CDR3 runs to 14 residues. The CDR3 reads CASRSLGDSREQYF. CDR3 nucleotide sequence: TGTGCCAGTAGATCCCTCGGGGATTCACGGGAGCAGTACTTC.

The gene calls are TRBV7-8 and TRBJ2-1, with D possibly being TRBD1 (5 bases). CDR1 is SGHVS, CDR2 FQNEAQ, per germline. V was shortened by 1 base and J by 7 bases, with 8 bases between the two germline ends. This CDR3 is built from 13 residues. CDR3 protein: CASSLDPGNEQFF. CDR3 DNA: TGTGCCAGCAGCTTAGATCCAGGGAATGAGCAGTTCTTC.

V is TRBV10-1 and J is TRBJ2-2; 7 nucleotides agree with TRBD1. The CDR3 is 18 amino acids. Germline-derived CDR1 and CDR2 are WNHNN and SYGVQD (reference sequence). Trimming cost V 5 bases and J 3 bases; bases outside gene matches: 15. The CDR3 region is CASSTTELQGTHTGELFF. DNA for the CDR3: TGCGCCAGCAGTACAACCGAACTACAGGGGACGCACACCGGGGAGCTGTTTTTT.

This clone has just one count. The chain recombines TRBV27 with TRBJ2-3; D gene ambiguous. V was cut by 4 bases and J by 4 bases, with 6 bases left in between. Germline values: CDR1 MNHEY, CDR2 SMNVEV (reference sequence). The CDR3 runs 12 residues. As DNA, the CDR3 is TGTGCCAGCAGTTGGGTCGCAGATACGCAGTATTTT. Encoded protein: CASSWVADTQYF.

In DNA form, the CDR3 reads TGTGCCATCAGTGAGTCGAAGCGGGAGGGCCAGTACAATGAGCAGTTCTTC. It codes for CAISESKREGQYNEQFF. This chain uses TRBV10-3 with TRBJ2-1; 10 positions match TRBD2. Unmatched junction bases numbered 6, after V lost 0 bases and J lost 4 bases. Germline V gives CDR1 ENHRY, CDR2 SYGVKD. The CDR3 has 17 amino acids.

This sequence joins TRBV11-3 and TRBJ1-2; D is undetermined. Germline CDR1 is SGHNT and CDR2 is YENEEA. The CDR3 is 16 residues long. Between the trimmed V and J ends, which lost 5 bases and 8 bases, there was a span of 24 bases. CDR3 sequence reads: CASSRLSGRGRDGYTF. The CDR3 DNA reads TGTGCCAGCAGCCGGTTAAGCGGGCGGGGTCGAGACGGCTACACCTTC.

This chain joins TRBV2 and TRBJ2-1; D uncertain. CDR3 size: 17 residues. CDR1 SNHLY and CDR2 FYNNEI come from the germline V gene. V lost 0 bases and J 2 bases, leaving 14 bases between the germline ends. For the CDR3, the DNA is TGTGCCAGCAGTGAAGCGCTTTCGGGTTTAACCTACAATGAGCAGTTCTTC. Protein product: CASSEALSGLTYNEQFF.

This chain connects TRBV11-2 to TRBJ2-7, with a possible D match to TRBD1 (5 bases). CDR3 length: 16 amino acids. V shed 4 bases and J shed 7 bases, with 23 bases lying between them. CDR1 SGHAT and CDR2 FQNNGV come from the germline V gene. In DNA form, the CDR3 reads TGTGCCAGCAGCTCCCTCGGCGCGTTCAGGGAAGGGGAGCAGTACTTC. Translating it yields CASSSLGAFREGEQYF.